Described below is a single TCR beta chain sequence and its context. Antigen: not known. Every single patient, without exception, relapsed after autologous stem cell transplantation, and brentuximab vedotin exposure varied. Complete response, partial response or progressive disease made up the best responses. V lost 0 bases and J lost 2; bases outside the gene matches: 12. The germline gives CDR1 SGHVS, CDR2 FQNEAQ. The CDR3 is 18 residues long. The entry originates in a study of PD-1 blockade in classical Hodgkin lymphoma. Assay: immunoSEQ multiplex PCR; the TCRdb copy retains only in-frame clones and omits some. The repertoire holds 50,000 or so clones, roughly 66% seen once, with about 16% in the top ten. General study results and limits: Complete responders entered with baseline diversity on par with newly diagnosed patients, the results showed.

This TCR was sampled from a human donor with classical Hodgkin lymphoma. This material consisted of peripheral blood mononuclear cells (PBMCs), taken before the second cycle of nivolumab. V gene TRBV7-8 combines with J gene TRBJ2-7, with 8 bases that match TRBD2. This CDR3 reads CASSLAGLAGGPTYEQYF. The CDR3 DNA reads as TGTGCCAGCAGCTTAGCGGGGCTAGCGGGCGGGCCTACCTACGAGCAGTACTTC.